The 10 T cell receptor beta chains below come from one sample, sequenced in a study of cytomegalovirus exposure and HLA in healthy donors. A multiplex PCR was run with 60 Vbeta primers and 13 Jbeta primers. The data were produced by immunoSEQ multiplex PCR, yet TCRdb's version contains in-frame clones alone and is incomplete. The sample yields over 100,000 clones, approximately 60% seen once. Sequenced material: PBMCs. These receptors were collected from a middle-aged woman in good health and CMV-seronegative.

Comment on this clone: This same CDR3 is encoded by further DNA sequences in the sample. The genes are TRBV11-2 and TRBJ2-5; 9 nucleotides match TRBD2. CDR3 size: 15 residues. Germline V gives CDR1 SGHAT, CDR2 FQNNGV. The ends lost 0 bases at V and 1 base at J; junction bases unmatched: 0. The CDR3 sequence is CASSLELAGQETQYF. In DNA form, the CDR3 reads TGTGCCAGCAGCTTAGAACTAGCGGGCCAAGAGACCCAGTACTTC.

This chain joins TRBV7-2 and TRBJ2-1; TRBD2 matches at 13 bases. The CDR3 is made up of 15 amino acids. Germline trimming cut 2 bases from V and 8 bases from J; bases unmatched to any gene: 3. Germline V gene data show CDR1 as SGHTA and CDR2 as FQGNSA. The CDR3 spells CASSLLLAGGDEQFF. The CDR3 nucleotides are TGTGCCAGCAGCTTACTACTAGCGGGGGGGGATGAGCAGTTCTTC.

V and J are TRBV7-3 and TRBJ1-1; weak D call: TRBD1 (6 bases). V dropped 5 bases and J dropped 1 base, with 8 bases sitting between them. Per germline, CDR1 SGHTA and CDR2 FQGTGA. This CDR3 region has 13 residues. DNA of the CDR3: TGTGCCAGCAGCATACAGGGGAACACTGAAGCTTTCTTT. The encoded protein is CASSIQGNTEAFF.

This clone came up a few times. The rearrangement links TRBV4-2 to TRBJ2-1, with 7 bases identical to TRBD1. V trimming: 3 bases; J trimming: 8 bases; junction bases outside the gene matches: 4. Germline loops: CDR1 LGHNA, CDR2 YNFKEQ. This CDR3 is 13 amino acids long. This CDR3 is CASSQLQGYEQFF. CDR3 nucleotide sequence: TGTGCCAGCAGCCAGCTACAGGGGTATGAGCAGTTCTTC.

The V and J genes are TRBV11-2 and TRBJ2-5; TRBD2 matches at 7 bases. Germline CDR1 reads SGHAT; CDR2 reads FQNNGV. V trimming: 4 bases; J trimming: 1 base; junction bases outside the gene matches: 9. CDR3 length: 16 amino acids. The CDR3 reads CASSSSSGAIQETQYF. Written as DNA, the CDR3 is TGTGCCAGCAGCTCCTCCAGCGGGGCTATCCAAGAGACCCAGTACTTC.

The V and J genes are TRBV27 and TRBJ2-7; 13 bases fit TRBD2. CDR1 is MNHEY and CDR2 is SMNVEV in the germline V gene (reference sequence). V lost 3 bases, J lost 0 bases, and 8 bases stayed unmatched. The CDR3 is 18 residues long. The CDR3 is CASSFRTSGGPNSYEQYF. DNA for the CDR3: TGTGCCAGCAGTTTTCGGACTAGCGGGGGACCCAACTCCTACGAGCAGTACTTC.

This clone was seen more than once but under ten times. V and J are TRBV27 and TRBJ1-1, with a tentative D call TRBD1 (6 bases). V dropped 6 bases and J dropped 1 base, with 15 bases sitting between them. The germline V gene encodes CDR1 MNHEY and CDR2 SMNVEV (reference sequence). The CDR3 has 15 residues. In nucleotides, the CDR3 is TGTGCCAGCAGGATACAGGGCGTGGGGAACACTGAAGCTTTCTTT. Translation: CASRIQGVGNTEAFF.

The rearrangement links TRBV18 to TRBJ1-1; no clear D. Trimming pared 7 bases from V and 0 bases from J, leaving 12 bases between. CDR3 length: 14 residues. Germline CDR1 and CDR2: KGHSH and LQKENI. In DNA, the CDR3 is TGTGCCAGCTTCACCGGTCTCATGAACACTGAAGCTTTCTTT. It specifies CASFTGLMNTEAFF. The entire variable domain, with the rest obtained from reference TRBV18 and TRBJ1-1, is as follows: NAGVMQNPRHLVRRRGQEARLRCSPMKGHSHVYWYRQLPEEGLKFMVYLQKENIIDESGMPKERFSAEFPKEGPSILRIQQVVRGDSAAYFCASFTGLMNTEAFFGQGTRLTVV.

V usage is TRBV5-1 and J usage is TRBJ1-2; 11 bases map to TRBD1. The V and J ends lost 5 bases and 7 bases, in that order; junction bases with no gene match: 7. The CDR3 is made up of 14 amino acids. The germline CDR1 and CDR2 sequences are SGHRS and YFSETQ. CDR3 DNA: TGCGCCAGCAGTCCGGGACAGGGGGTATCTGGCTACACCTTC. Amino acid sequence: CASSPGQGVSGYTF.

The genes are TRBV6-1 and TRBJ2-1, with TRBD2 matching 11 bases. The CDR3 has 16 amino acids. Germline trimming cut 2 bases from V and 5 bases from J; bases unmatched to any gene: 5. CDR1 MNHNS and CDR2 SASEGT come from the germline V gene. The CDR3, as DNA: TGTGCCAGCAGTGAACTTCTAGCGGGGGGCAACAATGAGCAGTTCTTC. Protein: CASSELLAGGNNEQFF.